This record looks at one TCR beta chain sequence and its context. This sample is drawn from a study of blood T cell repertoires in COVID-19. Study details: Sites across the United States, Italy and Spain contributed samples from acute and convalescent COVID-19. The cDNA or gDNA used as material had been derived from T cells, B-cell-depleted T cells, or PBMCs.

V shed 4 bases and J shed 3 bases, with 12 bases lying between them. Germline V CDR1 and CDR2: SNHLY, FYNNEI. This CDR3 contains 14 residues. Original data processing: Quantification of nucleated cells was approximated via reference gene primer amplification. Some clones are missing from TCRdb's copy, which holds only in-frame ones; the method was immunoSEQ multiplex PCR. V and J calls and clone size come straight from that table; D and trimming were deduced from the DNA. The top ten clones hold about 40% of a sample with 70,000 or so clones, 85% to 90% of them seen once. The rearrangement joins TRBV2 to TRBJ1-2; D remains ambiguous. Sequenced sample: peripheral blood. This TCR derives from an elderly woman with active or convalescent COVID-19. The CDR3 sequence is CASSVVRLDYGYTF. In nucleotides, the CDR3 is TGTGCCAGCAGTGTTGTCAGGCTCGACTATGGCTACACCTTC.